The 17 T cell receptor beta chains below all came from one sample that was sequenced in a study of blood T cell repertoires in COVID-19 (dated by TCRdb to 2020 to 2022). The library was made by the immunoSEQ multiplex PCR assay. TCRdb mirrors the immuneACCESS table, restricted to in-frame sequences. Some clones are absent from its copies; in checked studies, under half trace to an unresolved V gene, and the reason for the others is unknown. The sample contains 200,000 to 250,000 clones, 70% to 90% of them found a single time. Jointly, the top ten make up about 2.5% of the sample. The sequencing sample was made of peripheral blood. These receptors came from a man between 25 and 39 years old with COVID-19, enrolled during active disease.

The rearrangement uses TRBV2 and TRBJ1-2, with TRBD1 as a possible D gene (6 bases). The CDR3 consists of 14 residues. Germline-derived CDR1 and CDR2 are SNHLY and FYNNEI. V was trimmed by 10 bases and J by 1 base, leaving 16 bases between them. In DNA form, the CDR3 reads TGTGCCAAGACGCCCGGGACACATAACTATGGCTACACCTTC. Translating it yields CAKTPGTHNYGYTF.

The rearrangement uses TRBV19 and TRBJ2-4, with 9 bases that match TRBD1. The CDR3 runs 13 residues. V trimming: 6 bases; J trimming: 6 bases; junction bases outside the gene matches: 3. Germline V CDR1 and CDR2: LNHDA, SQIVND (reference sequence). The CDR3 coding sequence is TGTGCCAGTAGCGTGACAGGGGGAAACATTCAGTACTTC. This encodes CASSVTGGNIQYF.

This clone was counted only a few times. The V gene is TRBV14, the J gene TRBJ1-4; D might be TRBD1 (6 bases). Germline CDR1 reads SGHDN; CDR2 reads FVKESK. There are 14 residues in the CDR3. The germline V and J ends were trimmed by 4 bases and 8 bases, with 14 bases remaining between them. CDR3 in amino acids: CASSPRYDREKLFF. CDR3 bases: TGTGCCAGCAGCCCCCGCTATGACAGGGAAAAACTGTTTTTT.

The rearrangement joins TRBV28 to TRBJ1-2, with 7 positions matching TRBD1. The V segment lost 5 bases and the J segment 1 base; nucleotides outside the gene matches: 4. Germline CDR1 reads MDHEN; CDR2 reads SYDVKM. CDR3 size: 14 residues. As DNA, the CDR3 is TGTGCCAGCAGTCAGACAGGGATTAACTATGGCTACACCTTC. As protein: CASSQTGINYGYTF.

V is TRBV5-4 and J is TRBJ2-3; 7 bases fit TRBD2. The J segment lost 1 base and the V segment lost 4 bases, leaving 6 bases of the junction unmatched. This CDR3 region has 15 residues. Germline V gene lookup returns CDR1 SGHNT and CDR2 YYREEE (reference sequence). CDR3 amino acids: CASSLLADGTDTQYF. Here the CDR3 DNA reads TGTGCCAGCAGCCTGCTAGCGGATGGCACAGATACGCAGTATTTT. Looking up the rest from reference TRBV5-4 and TRBJ2-3 gives the full variable domain: ETGVTQSPTHLIKTRGQQVTLRCSSQSGHNTVSWYQQALGQGPQFIFQYYREEENGRGNFPPRFSGLQFPNYSSELNVNALELDDSALYLCASSLLADGTDTQYFGPGTRLTVL.

This chain uses TRBV7-2 with TRBJ2-2; D might be TRBD2 (6 bases). Trimming stripped 7 bases from V and 6 bases from J, with 24 bases between. CDR1 and CDR2 from the germline V gene are SGHTA and FQGNSA. The CDR3 sequence is 17 residues long. In nucleotides, the CDR3 is TGTGCCAGCACCCCCGGGGCAGGCCGGGGGTGGGCCGGGGAGCTGTTTTTT. Translation gives CASTPGAGRGWAGELFF.

This rearrangement joins TRBV29-1 to TRBJ1-2; no reliable D call. Trimming left V 5 bases short and J 3 bases short, with 4 bases between. The length of the CDR3 is 10 residues. Germline values: CDR1 SQVTM, CDR2 ANQGSEA. CDR3 coding DNA: TGCAGCGTTCGGGACTATGGCTACACCTTC. Translating it yields CSVRDYGYTF. Combining the CDR3 with reference TRBV29-1 and TRBJ1-2 gives the whole variable domain SAVISQKPSRDICQRGTSLTIQCQVDSQVTMMFWYRQQPGQSLTLIATANQGSEATYESGFVIDKFPISRPNLTFSTLTVSNMSPEDSSIYLCSVRDYGYTFGSGTRLTVV.

The CDR3 DNA reads as TGTGCCAGCGAAACGTCCCAGTCTGAAGCTTTCTTT. Translating it yields CASETSQSEAFF. The V and J genes are TRBV6-6 and TRBJ1-1; D gene ambiguous. CDR3 length: 12 amino acids. Germline values: CDR1 MNHNY, CDR2 SVGAGI (reference sequence). V was pared by 8 bases and J by 6 bases, with 13 bases between.

The rearrangement uses TRBV9 and TRBJ1-3, with TRBD1 as a possible D gene (5 bases). V lost 2 bases, J lost 5 bases, and 11 bases lay in between. Germline CDR1 is SGDLS and CDR2 is YYNGEE. The CDR3 spans 14 residues. This CDR3 is CASSVGGMRNTIYF. The CDR3 coding sequence is TGTGCCAGCAGCGTGGGGGGGATGAGAAACACCATATATTTT.

This chain joins TRBV9 and TRBJ2-1, with 9 bases that match TRBD2. V lost 0 bases to trimming and J lost 4 bases; unmatched junction nucleotides: 2. Germline CDR1 reads SGDLS; CDR2 reads YYNGEE. The CDR3 length is 15 residues. The DNA for the CDR3 is TGTGCCAGCAGCGTAGGACTAGCGGAGTACAATGAGCAGTTCTTC. This gives the protein CASSVGLAEYNEQFF.

V usage is TRBV21-1 and J usage is TRBJ1-4; TRBD1, the table's D call, was not compared with the DNA. TRBV21-1 counts as a pseudogene. This CDR3 is built from 18 residues. CDR3 nucleotides: TGTGCCAGCTCCCCGGGACAGGGGGGATGGAGAACTAATGAAAAACTGTTTTTT. It codes for CASSPGQGGWRTNEKLFF.

The J gene is TRBJ2-1, the V gene TRBV7-7; 15 bases map to TRBD2. Per germline, CDR1 SSHAT and CDR2 FNYEAQ (reference sequence). The CDR3 extends over 15 amino acids. V trimming: 5 bases; J trimming: 10 bases; junction bases outside the gene matches: 6. The CDR3 DNA follows: TGTGCCAGCAGCAGAGCCGGGACTAGCGGGAGGGAGCAGTTCTTC. Protein product: CASSRAGTSGREQFF.

V gene TRBV29-1 combines with J gene TRBJ2-1, with D perhaps TRBD2 (6 bases). The germline gives CDR1 SQVTM, CDR2 ANQGSEA. The CDR3 has 13 residues. Trimming left V 4 bases short and J 3 bases short, with 10 bases between. The CDR3 spells CSVAGGIYNEQFF. DNA for the CDR3: TGCAGCGTTGCCGGCGGGATCTACAATGAGCAGTTCTTC.

This chain uses TRBV6-2 or TRBV6-3 with TRBJ2-7; TRBD2 aligns across 14 bases. The CDR3 contains 18 residues. Trimming removed 7 bases from V and 0 bases from J; junction bases left unmatched: 11. In germline, CDR1 is MNHEY, CDR2 SVGEGT. The DNA of the CDR3 is TGTGCCAGCACCCCCGGGGGGGGACTAGCGGGAGTCTCCTACGAGCAGTACTTC. It codes for CASTPGGGLAGVSYEQYF.

The rearrangement links TRBV5-1 to TRBJ2-2, with D perhaps matching TRBD1 (6 bases). The CDR3 covers 14 residues. Germline CDR1 reads SGHRS; CDR2 reads YFSETQ. The ends were cut back, 2 bases at V and 5 bases at J, with 10 bases in the middle. This CDR3 reads CASSFNRATGELFF. The DNA of the CDR3 is TGCGCCAGCAGCTTCAACAGGGCTACCGGGGAGCTGTTTTTT.

This clone has only one observation. V gene TRBV4-2 combines with J gene TRBJ1-6; D is undetermined. The CDR3 contains 16 residues. Germline V lookup: CDR1 LGHNA, CDR2 YNFKEQ. V lost 2 bases to trimming and J lost 6 bases, with 14 bases between them. CDR3 DNA: TGTGCCAGCAGCCAATCGATGGGAGAGACTAATTCACCCCTCCACTTT. Its translation: CASSQSMGETNSPLHF.

This sequence joins TRBV19 and TRBJ1-2; 8 positions agree with TRBD1. This CDR3 contains 15 residues. V shed 4 bases, J shed 8 bases, and the junction held 12 bases outside the gene matches. Germline V lookup: CDR1 LNHDA, CDR2 SQIVND (reference sequence). The CDR3 coding sequence is TGTGCCAGTAGTACCGGGGGCGAGACAGGGGTCGGCTACACCTTC. This codes for CASSTGGETGVGYTF. Using reference TRBV19 and TRBJ1-2 for the parts outside the CDR3, the full variable domain is DGGITQSPKYLFRKEGQNVTLSCEQNLNHDAMYWYRQDPGQGLRLIYYSQIVNDFQKGDIAEGYSVSREKKESFPLTVTSAQKNPTAFYLCASSTGGETGVGYTFGSGTRLTVV.